This entry describes one TCR beta chain. Its specificity is not known. This sample stems from a study of OX40 agonist ivuxolimab in advanced cancers. Whole-study context: Three patients showed partial responses: one hepatocellular carcinoma and two cutaneous melanoma cases.

The germline gives CDR1 SGHRS, CDR2 YFSETQ. This CDR3 contains 15 residues. Trimming shortened V by 0 bases and J by 4 bases, and 11 bases separated the two germline ends. At baseline, cycle 4 day 1, and cycle 7 day 1, blood was sampled. Profiling relied on immunoSEQ multiplex PCR, and the TCRdb table lists in-frame clones only, not all of them. Counted here are around 89,000 clones, approximately 91% occurring once; the ten biggest clones make up about 0.7%. Study-wide points: CD8+ T cells averaged more expanded clones than CD4+.

The rearrangement uses TRBV5-1 and TRBJ2-1, with unresolved D. The clonotype was recovered from an adult with an advanced solid tumor such as melanoma, head and neck, liver or kidney cancer. Sequenced here: CD4+ or CD8+ T cells sorted from blood, sampled in a trial of the OX40 agonist ivuxolimab. The CDR3 loop is CASSLVSNIYNEQFF. The CDR3 DNA follows: TGCGCCAGCAGCTTGGTGTCCAATATATACAATGAGCAGTTCTTC.